The 21 T cell receptor beta chains given below trace back to one sample, sequenced in a study of CXCR4 blockade with PD-1 therapy in pancreatic cancer. Measured with immunoSEQ multiplex PCR; TCRdb has only the in-frame clones, and not every one. There are over 7,500 clones in the sample; about 59% occur only once, and around 7.2% lies in the top ten. Sequencing used tumor tissue. These TCRs come from a human donor with pancreatic ductal adenocarcinoma.

This chain joins TRBV19 and TRBJ1-1, with D unresolved. This CDR3 comprises 13 residues. Trimming stripped 4 bases from V and 5 bases from J, with 11 bases between. Germline CDR1 LNHDA, CDR2 SQIVND (reference sequence). The CDR3 spells CASSTNRDTEAFF. DNA for the CDR3: TGTGCCAGTAGTACCAACCGGGATACTGAAGCTTTCTTT. Using reference TRBV19 and TRBJ1-1 for the parts outside the CDR3, the full variable domain is DGGITQSPKYLFRKEGQNVTLSCEQNLNHDAMYWYRQDPGQGLRLIYYSQIVNDFQKGDIAEGYSVSREKKESFPLTVTSAQKNPTAFYLCASSTNRDTEAFFGQGTRLTVV.

The rearrangement uses TRBV29-1 and TRBJ2-3; D gene unclear. Trimming removed 4 bases at V and 6 bases at J, with 11 bases between. CDR1 is SQVTM and CDR2 is ANQGSEA in the germline V gene. CDR3 size: 12 residues. For the CDR3, the DNA is TGCAGCGTTGTTAGGCAGACGGATACGCAGTATTTT. It yields the protein CSVVRQTDTQYF.

The chain links TRBV5-1 to TRBJ2-7; 10 bases match TRBD2. CDR1 and CDR2 (germline): SGHRS, YFSETQ. V shed 1 base and J 1 base; nucleotides not matched to a gene: 2. The CDR3 length is 15 residues. In nucleotides, the CDR3 is TGCGCCAGCAGCTTGTGGGGACTAGCGTCCTACGAGCAGTACTTC. This encodes CASSLWGLASYEQYF.

The chain employs TRBV29-1 and TRBJ2-3; D is undetermined. The V end was cut by 6 bases, the J end by 3 bases, with 19 bases between. This CDR3 has 15 amino acids. Germline loops: CDR1 SQVTM, CDR2 ANQGSEA. The CDR3 nucleotides are TGCAGCGTGGCCGAGCAAGGGTTCGAGACAGATACGCAGTATTTT. This encodes CSVAEQGFETDTQYF.

As for this clone: One junction end disagrees with the germline gene, perhaps due to a read error. This rearrangement joins TRBV27 to TRBJ2-5; 7 bases are a match to TRBD1. This CDR3 contains 18 residues. CDR1 is MNHEY, CDR2 SMNVEV, per germline (reference sequence). The CDR3 loop is CATSDPVHSTGPQETQYF. The CDR3 coding sequence is TGTGCCACCAGTGACCCTGTGCACTCGACAGGGCCCCAAGAGACCCAGTACTTC.

The genes are TRBV18 and TRBJ2-7; 11 bases line up with TRBD2. The CDR3 has 14 amino acids. Germline V gene data show CDR1 as KGHSH and CDR2 as LQKENI. V shed 6 bases, J shed 6 bases, and the junction held 7 bases outside the gene matches. The CDR3 is CASSPTLAGGEQYF. The CDR3 nucleotides read TGTGCCAGCTCGCCAACTCTAGCGGGAGGCGAGCAGTACTTC.

The chain couples TRBV6-8 to TRBJ2-7; 8 bases agree with TRBD1. The V gene end was trimmed by 6 bases and the J gene end by 7 bases; junction bases not matched to a gene: 14. CDR3 length: 15 residues. Germline V gene data show CDR1 as MNHGY and CDR2 as SAAAGT. CDR3 amino acids: CASRTTGGTPGEQYF. Here the CDR3 DNA reads TGTGCCAGCAGAACTACAGGGGGGACCCCGGGGGAGCAGTACTTC.

This clone was seen more than once but under ten times. The chain links TRBV23-1 to TRBJ2-2; D is tentatively TRBD1 or TRBD2 (5 bases each). TRBV23-1 is assigned to the ORF class and has an uncertain function. The CDR3 length is 14 residues. V was cut by 6 bases and J by 7 bases, with 15 bases left in between. DNA of the CDR3: TGCGCCAGCAGCCAGGGTTGGGGGTTCGGGGAGCTGTTTTTT. It encodes CASSQGWGFGELFF.

The chain carries TRBV14 and TRBJ2-1; the D is unclear. Per germline, CDR1 SGHDN and CDR2 FVKESK. V was trimmed by 1 base and J by 4 bases, leaving 5 bases between them. This CDR3 contains 13 residues. The CDR3 region is CASSQGVYNEQFF. CDR3 DNA sequence: TGTGCCAGCAGCCAAGGGGTTTACAATGAGCAGTTCTTC.

This chain links TRBV9 with TRBJ1-1, with 7 bases matching TRBD1. CDR1 is SGDLS, CDR2 YYNGEE, per germline. The CDR3 has 15 residues. V trimming: 5 bases; J trimming: 1 base; junction bases outside the gene matches: 8. CDR3 DNA: TGTGCCAGCAGTGGTCGGGACAGACAGAACACTGAAGCTTTCTTT. Protein: CASSGRDRQNTEAFF.

This clone appeared a few times. The genes are TRBV9 and TRBJ1-1; possibly TRBD1 for D (5 bases). The CDR3 has 13 amino acids. V was clipped by 3 bases and J by 1 base, with 7 bases between them. Per the germline V gene, CDR1 is SGDLS and CDR2 is YYNGEE. Written as DNA, the CDR3 is TGTGCCAGCAGCGGGGACCGGAACACTGAAGCTTTCTTT. It is translated as CASSGDRNTEAFF.

The chain couples TRBV14 to TRBJ2-5; TRBD2 agrees at 14 bases. V dropped 4 bases and J dropped 3; count of bases not matched to a gene: 4. The length of the CDR3 is 16 residues. The V gene's germline CDR1 is SGHDN and CDR2 FVKESK. The CDR3 sequence is CASSRGLAGVEETQYF. The CDR3 nucleotides are TGTGCCAGCAGCCGGGGACTAGCGGGAGTGGAAGAGACCCAGTACTTC.

This clone was seen just once. The junction departs from germline at one end; a sequencing error may be responsible. The genes are TRBV30 and TRBJ1-1, with D unclear. CDR1 and CDR2 from the germline V gene are GTSNPN and SVGIG (reference sequence). CDR3 length: 11 residues. In DNA form, the CDR3 reads TGTGCCTGCGAAAGGAACATTGAAGCTTTCTTT. It specifies CACERNIEAFF.

The chain recombines TRBV9 with TRBJ1-3, with D possibly TRBD1 on 6 matching bases. Germline CDR1 is SGDLS and CDR2 is YYNGEE. V was pared by 5 bases and J by 4 bases, with 13 bases between. The CDR3 covers 14 residues. DNA of the CDR3: TGTGCCAGCAGGCCGGACAGATTCGGAAACACCATATATTTT. Residues: CASRPDRFGNTIYF. Full variable domain (remainder filled in from reference TRBV9 and TRBJ1-3): DSGVTQTPKHLITATGQRVTLRCSPRSGDLSVYWYQQSLDQGLQFLIQYYNGEERAKGNILERFSAQQFPDLHSELNLSSLELGDSALYFCASRPDRFGNTIYFGEGSWLTVV.

The chain recombines TRBV19 with TRBJ1-6; TRBD1 agrees at 9 bases. J lost 7 bases, V lost 3 bases, and 4 bases had no gene match. Germline CDR1 and CDR2: LNHDA and SQIVND (reference sequence). The CDR3 extends over 15 amino acids. CDR3 DNA sequence: TGTGCCAGTAGTATCCGGGACAGGGAGAATTCACCCCTCCACTTT. Protein sequence: CASSIRDRENSPLHF.

In regard to this clone: One end of the junction varies from germline; a read error may be responsible. V is TRBV6-4 and J is TRBJ1-3; no definite D call. This CDR3 contains 15 residues. Germline lookup yields CDR1 MRHNA and CDR2 SNTAGT. CDR3 DNA: TGTGCCAGCAGTTATCGACACAACTCTAGAAACACCATATATTTT. This sequence encodes CASSYRHNSRNTIYF.

The rearrangement links TRBV19 to TRBJ1-3, with TRBD1 matching over 8 bases. Per germline, CDR1 LNHDA and CDR2 SQIVND (reference sequence). The CDR3 consists of 15 residues. V shed 4 bases, J shed 8 bases, and the junction held 10 bases outside the gene matches. In DNA form, the CDR3 reads TGTGCCAGTAGTAACACCGGGACAGGAGAGGACACCATATATTTT. Residues: CASSNTGTGEDTIYF.

Only a few counts were recorded for this clone. The chain recombines TRBV27 with TRBJ1-1; TRBD1 matches at 8 bases. Germline V gives CDR1 MNHEY, CDR2 SMNVEV (reference sequence). This CDR3 is 13 amino acids long. The ends lost 1 base at V and 6 bases at J; junction bases unmatched: 1. CDR3 sequence (DNA): TGTGCCAGCAGTTTATTGACAGGGGCTGAAGCTTTCTTT. Translation: CASSLLTGAEAFF.

This clone was counted between two and nine times. This chain connects TRBV28 to TRBJ2-5; 16 bases fit TRBD2. The V gene's germline CDR1 is MDHEN and CDR2 SYDVKM. The CDR3 covers 19 residues. V was pared by 5 bases and J by 4 bases, with 13 bases of the junction left unmatched. The CDR3, as DNA: TGTGCCAGCAGTCCACCCCCTAGGGGACTAGCGGGGGGGCCAGAGACCCAGTACTTC. Protein product: CASSPPPRGLAGGPETQYF.

The chain recombines TRBV25-1 with TRBJ2-5, with 7 bases identical to TRBD1. The CDR3 length is 16 residues. The V segment lost 4 bases and the J segment 1 base; nucleotides outside the gene matches: 9. Looked up from germline, CDR1 is MGHDK and CDR2 is SYGVNS. Written as DNA, the CDR3 is TGTGCCAGCAGTGCGTCCGGGACAGCTTTCCAAGAGACCCAGTACTTC. Translating gives CASSASGTAFQETQYF.

This clone appeared many times. The V call is TRBV11-3, the J call TRBJ1-2; D unresolved. Germline loops: CDR1 SGHNT, CDR2 YENEEA. V shed 5 bases and J shed 2 bases, with 12 bases lying between them. CDR3 length: 14 amino acids. The CDR3 DNA is TGTGCCAGCAGCCTACTGGGCAGCAACTATGGCTACACCTTC. Its translation is CASSLLGSNYGYTF.